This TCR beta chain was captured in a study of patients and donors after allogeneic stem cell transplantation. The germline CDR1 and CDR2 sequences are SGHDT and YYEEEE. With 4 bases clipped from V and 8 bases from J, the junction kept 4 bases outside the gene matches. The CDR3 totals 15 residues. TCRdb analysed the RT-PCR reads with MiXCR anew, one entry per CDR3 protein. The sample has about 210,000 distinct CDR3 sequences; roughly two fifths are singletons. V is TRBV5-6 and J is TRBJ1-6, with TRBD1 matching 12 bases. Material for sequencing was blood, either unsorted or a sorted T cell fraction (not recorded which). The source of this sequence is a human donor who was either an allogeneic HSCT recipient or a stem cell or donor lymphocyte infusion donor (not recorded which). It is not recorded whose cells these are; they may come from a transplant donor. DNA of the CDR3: TGTGCCAGCAGCCCAGGGACAGGGGGCTATTCACCCCTCCACTTT. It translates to CASSPGTGGYSPLHF. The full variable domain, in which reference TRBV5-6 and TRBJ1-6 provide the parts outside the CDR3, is DAGVTQSPTHLIKTRGQQVTLRCSPKSGHDTVSWYQQALGQGPQFIFQYYEEEERQRGNFPDRFSGHQFPNYSSELNVNALLLGDSALYLCASSPGTGGYSPLHFGNGTRLTVT.